Following are 32 T cell receptor beta chains from one sample sequenced in a study of blood T cells in healthy people across ages. It was with a sample-barcoded 5' primer and a J-beta primer mix that a second PCR of roughly 6 to 12 cycles was run. From the 5' RACE reads, TCRdb called clonotypes with MiXCR, one entry per CDR3 protein. This table holds approximately 960,000 distinct CDR3 sequences, roughly 29% found once. The same data also contributed to another study, on T cells of mothers and their children.

The source material was blood. The receptors shown here come from a woman aged 40 to 49 in good health.

This clonotype is a singleton in its sample. This may come from a read error, since a much larger clone is one base off. CDR3: CDSRDGRRVETQYF. CDR3 nucleotide sequence: TGTGACAGCAGAGACGGACGGCGGGTAGAGACCCAGTACTTC. The J gene is TRBJ2-7, the V gene TRBV27, with a tentative D call TRBD2 (5 bases). Matching the DNA end better, TRBJ2-5 makes the J call doubtful. The germline gives CDR1 MNHEY, CDR2 SMNVEV (reference sequence). This CDR3 contains 14 residues.

This clonotype came up a few times. The chain uses TRBV7-3 and TRBJ1-1, with a weak D call TRBD1 (6 bases). CDR3 length equals 15 residues. The germline V and J ends were trimmed by 1 base and 0 bases, with 9 bases remaining between them. Germline V gene data show CDR1 as SGHTA and CDR2 as FQGTGA. The CDR3: CASSLNTGMNTEAFF. The CDR3 coding sequence is TGTGCCAGCAGCTTAAATACAGGGATGAACACTGAAGCTTTCTTT.

In this sample, this clonotype turned up a few times. The V call is TRBV7-3, the J call TRBJ1-1; 8 positions agree with TRBD1. The V segment lost 8 bases and the J segment 5 bases; nucleotides outside the gene matches: 7. CDR3 length: 13 amino acids. Germline CDR1 is SGHTA and CDR2 is FQGTGA. This chain's CDR3 is CASGFGQGTEAFF. The CDR3 DNA reads as TGTGCCAGCGGATTCGGACAGGGAACTGAAGCTTTCTTT.

The chain couples TRBV7-2 to TRBJ1-1, with TRBD1 as a possible D gene (6 bases). V was cut by 2 bases and J by 0 bases, with 10 bases left in between. CDR1 is SGHTA, CDR2 FQGNSA, per germline. This CDR3 contains 15 residues. The DNA of the CDR3 is TGTGCCAGCAGCTTAAGGGAGGGGGTGAACACTGAAGCTTTCTTT. Its translation: CASSLREGVNTEAFF.

This clonotype appeared a few times. The chain links TRBV28 to TRBJ2-5, with 11 bases lining up with TRBD2. The V and J ends lost 8 bases and 2 bases, in that order; junction bases with no gene match: 16. CDR1 is MDHEN, CDR2 SYDVKM, per germline. This CDR3 region has 18 residues. The chain's CDR3 is CASLSRAEASGGQETQYF. The CDR3 nucleotides read TGTGCCAGCCTTTCCAGGGCAGAGGCTAGCGGGGGGCAAGAGACCCAGTACTTC.

This clonotype came up many times. The V and J genes are TRBV4-3 and TRBJ2-7, with 8 bases lining up with TRBD1. Germline CDR1 and CDR2: LGHNA and YSLEER. Trimming removed 0 bases from V and 2 bases from J; junction bases left unmatched: 9. The length of the CDR3 is 17 residues. The CDR3 DNA reads as TGCGCCAGCAGCCAAGATCGGTGGGGCAGGGGGCCCTACGAGCAGTACTTC. Its translation: CASSQDRWGRGPYEQYF.

V usage is TRBV29-1 and J usage is TRBJ2-1; possible D gene TRBD1, 6 bases. The better agreement between TRBJ2-7 and the DNA end casts doubt on the J call. The CDR3 consists of 13 residues. Germline values: CDR1 SQVTM, CDR2 ANQGSEA. The CDR3 DNA is TGCAGCGCCCGGACAGCATACTACAATGAGCAGTACTTC. This encodes CSARTAYYNEQYF.

This chain links TRBV20-1 with TRBJ1-6; D is unclear. The V end lost 3 bases, the J end lost 13 bases, and 22 bases lay between the germline ends. CDR1 and CDR2 from the germline V gene are DFQATT and SNEGSKA (reference sequence). This CDR3 spans 15 amino acids. CDR3 residues: CSASPGGGRSAPLHF. Here the CDR3 DNA reads TGCAGTGCTAGTCCCGGTGGTGGACGGAGCGCTCCCCTCCACTTT.

This chain uses TRBV7-2 with TRBJ1-1, with a tentative D call TRBD1 (5 bases). Trimming removed 5 bases at V and 3 bases at J, with 16 bases between. The CDR3 loop spans 15 amino acids. Germline CDR1 and CDR2: SGHTA and FQGNSA. The CDR3 region is CASSSSPGFYTEAFF. The CDR3 bases are TGTGCCAGCAGCAGCTCCCCAGGGTTTTACACTGAAGCTTTCTTT.

This clonotype occurred a few times. This sequence joins TRBV14 and TRBJ2-1, with no clear D. The V gene lost 3 bases and the J gene lost 0 bases, with 12 bases spanning the gap. The CDR3 is 16 residues long. In germline, CDR1 is SGHDN, CDR2 FVKESK. CDR3 nucleotide sequence: TGTGCCAGCAGCCACCACGAACAGAGCTCCTACAATGAGCAGTTCTTC. As protein: CASSHHEQSSYNEQFF.

V is TRBV12-3 or TRBV12-4 and J is TRBJ2-2; 9 bases align to TRBD2. The V and J ends lost 8 bases and 0 bases, in that order; junction bases with no gene match: 1. The CDR3 is 14 residues long. The CDR3, as DNA: TGTGCCAGCGGCGGGGGGGCGAACACCGGGGAGCTGTTTTTT. Amino acids: CASGGGANTGELFF.

This clonotype showed up just a few times. The chain combines TRBV7-9 with TRBJ1-2, with a possible D match to TRBD1 (5 bases). The CDR3 totals 13 residues. Germline V gene sequence: CDR1 SEHNR, CDR2 FQNEAQ (reference sequence). V shed 6 bases and J shed 5 bases, with 13 bases lying between them. For the CDR3, the DNA is TGTGCCAGCAGTCCACGGGACGGTTATGGCTACACCTTC. It translates to CASSPRDGYGYTF.

The sample holds many counts of this clonotype. The V and J genes are TRBV28 and TRBJ2-7; TRBD1 agrees at 10 bases. Losses at the gene ends were 2 bases for V and 3 bases for J; bases not matched to a gene: 4. This CDR3 region has 15 residues. The germline CDR1 and CDR2 sequences are MDHEN and SYDVKM. The CDR3 sequence: CASSLPGQGFYEQYF. The CDR3 DNA follows: TGTGCCAGCAGTTTACCGGGACAGGGGTTCTACGAGCAGTACTTC. Using reference TRBV28 and TRBJ2-7 for the parts outside the CDR3, the full variable domain is DVKVTQSSRYLVKRTGEKVFLECVQDMDHENMFWYRQDPGLGLRLIYFSYDVKMKEKGDIPEGYSVSREKKERFSLILESASTNQTSMYLCASSLPGQGFYEQYFGPGTRLTVT.

This clonotype has ten or more counts. The rearrangement links TRBV20-1 to TRBJ2-3; 8 bases fit TRBD2. The CDR3 sequence is 12 residues long. CDR1 DFQATT and CDR2 SNEGSKA come from the germline V gene (reference sequence). The DNA for the CDR3 is TGCAGCAAGCGGGGGTCCTCAGATACGCAGTATTTT. It codes for CSKRGSSDTQYF.

This clonotype was seen once. Since a much larger clone is just one base distant, this may be a read error. The rearrangement joins TRBV20-1 to TRBJ2-7; D uncertain. The V and J ends lost 4 bases and 7 bases respectively, with 14 bases between them. The V gene's germline CDR1 is DFQATT and CDR2 SNEGSKA (reference sequence). The CDR3 has 12 residues. Here the CDR3 reads CSAILMANEQYF. In nucleotides, the CDR3 is TGCAGTGCTATCCTCATGGCCAATGAGCAGTACTTC.

This clonotype has a handful of counts. The chain links TRBV5-6 to TRBJ1-2; D call uncertain. CDR3 size: 13 residues. Germline V gene sequence: CDR1 SGHDT, CDR2 YYEEEE. V was trimmed by 2 bases and J by 8 bases, leaving 13 bases between them. CDR3 sequence reads: CASSLEEGGGYTF. CDR3 in DNA: TGTGCCAGCAGCTTAGAGGAAGGAGGAGGCTACACCTTC.

The sample holds a few counts of this clonotype. This sequence joins TRBV28 and TRBJ1-5; D unresolved. V was clipped by 5 bases and J by 7 bases, with 18 bases between them. Germline values: CDR1 MDHEN, CDR2 SYDVKM. The CDR3 length is 15 residues. CDR3 coding DNA: TGTGCCAGCAGTGAAGCGACGGGGATAAGGCAGCCCCAGCATTTT. This gives the protein CASSEATGIRQPQHF.

This clonotype has ten or more counts. A much larger clone lies a single base off, so this may be a read error. J is TRBJ1-2 and V is TRBV5-6; weak D call: TRBD1 (5 bases). Germline values: CDR1 SGHDT, CDR2 YYEEEE. The CDR3 is 12 residues long. Trimming cost V 4 bases and J 9 bases, with 13 bases left between them. CDR3 coding DNA: TGTGCCAGCAGCCCTGCAGGGCGTAGCTACACCTTC. This translates into CASSPAGRSYTF. Using reference TRBV5-6 and TRBJ1-2 for the parts outside the CDR3, the full variable domain is DAGVTQSPTHLIKTRGQQVTLRCSPKSGHDTVSWYQQALGQGPQFIFQYYEEEERQRGNFPDRFSGHQFPNYSSELNVNALLLGDSALYLCASSPAGRSYTFGSGTRLTVV.

CDR3 protein: CASRRRSGGSETQYF. DNA of the CDR3: TGTGCCAGCAGGCGGCGGTCGGGGGGATCAGAGACCCAGTACTTC. The gene calls are TRBV12-3 or TRBV12-4 and TRBJ2-7; the match to TRBD2 covers 7 bases. The assigned J gene may be wrong: the sequence end matches TRBJ2-5 better. The CDR3 is 15 amino acids.

Only a few counts were recorded for this clonotype. The chain joins TRBV20-1 to TRBJ2-3, with D possibly TRBD2 on 6 matching bases. Trimming pared 6 bases from V and 7 bases from J, leaving 26 bases between. Per germline, CDR1 DFQATT and CDR2 SNEGSKA (reference sequence). This CDR3 region has 16 residues. For the CDR3, the DNA is TGCAGTGCGGGTAATAGCGCGGGACCCCGTATGAATACGCAGTATTTT. Encoded protein: CSAGNSAGPRMNTQYF.

The V gene is TRBV6-6, the J gene TRBJ1-2; unclear D gene. Germline-derived CDR1 and CDR2 are MNHNY and SVGAGI (reference sequence). The V gene lost 5 bases and the J gene lost 8 bases, with 21 bases spanning the gap. This CDR3 is 15 amino acids long. CDR3 coding DNA: TGTGCCAGCAGTCCCCTCCTGAAGGTCTTCGGGGGCTACACCTTC. As protein: CASSPLLKVFGGYTF.

This clonotype was seen repeatedly, ten times or more. The gene calls are TRBV7-2 and TRBJ1-4; TRBD1 might be the D (6 bases). With 1 base removed from V and 8 bases from J, the gap between germline ends came to 8 bases. This CDR3 spans 13 amino acids. CDR1 and CDR2 (germline): SGHTA, FQGNSA. This CDR3 reads CASSLGQAEKLFF. The CDR3 region has the DNA TGTGCCAGCAGCTTAGGACAGGCCGAAAAACTGTTTTTT. The complete variable domain, with remaining parts taken from reference TRBV7-2 and TRBJ1-4, reads GAGVSQSPSNKVTEKGKDVELRCDPISGHTALYWYRQSLGQGLEFLIYFQGNSAPDKSGLPSDRFSAERTGGSVSTLTIQRTQQEDSAVYLCASSLGQAEKLFFGSGTQLSVL.

V and J are TRBV19 and TRBJ2-6, with a weak D call TRBD1 (5 bases). The CDR3 has 15 amino acids. Per the germline V gene, CDR1 is LNHDA and CDR2 is SQIVND (reference sequence). Trimming took 10 bases from V and 0 from J, leaving 13 bases between them. The CDR3 here is CAILDTFSGANVLTF. CDR3 DNA: TGTGCCATCCTGGACACCTTCTCTGGGGCCAACGTCCTGACTTTC.

The V and J genes are TRBV7-2 and TRBJ1-2, with D possibly matching TRBD1 (5 bases). This CDR3 has 15 residues. Germline CDR1 reads SGHTA; CDR2 reads FQGNSA. The V end was cut by 5 bases, the J end by 2 bases, with 15 bases between. CDR3 protein: CASSPSLGGNYGYTF. CDR3 in DNA: TGTGCCAGCAGCCCCTCCCTTGGGGGGAACTATGGCTACACCTTC.

The chain links TRBV19 to TRBJ2-7; a weak D match, TRBD2 (5 bases). There are 14 residues in the CDR3. V lost 1 base and J lost 4, with 11 bases in between. CDR1 and CDR2 (germline): LNHDA, SQIVND (reference sequence). The CDR3 region has the DNA TGTGCCAGTAGTATAGTCCACGGGGAGTACGAGCAGTACTTC. It encodes CASSIVHGEYEQYF.

The V and J genes are TRBV7-9 and TRBJ2-5; maybe TRBD2 (5 bases). Germline CDR1 and CDR2: SEHNR and FQNEAQ (reference sequence). The V and J ends lost 9 bases and 0 bases respectively, with 8 bases between them. The CDR3 sequence is 12 residues long. This CDR3 reads CASRENQETQYF. The CDR3 coding sequence is TGTGCCAGTAGGGAGAACCAAGAGACCCAGTACTTC. The full variable domain, rest sourced from reference TRBV7-9 and TRBJ2-5, is DTGVSQNPRHKITKRGQNVTFRCDPISEHNRLYWYRQTLGQGPEFLTYFQNEAQLEKSRLLSDRFSAERPKGSFSTLEIQRTEQGDSAMYLCASRENQETQYFGPGTRLLVL.

With regard to this clonotype: Being one base from a much bigger clone, this may be a read error. The genes are TRBV6-4 and TRBJ2-1; the match to TRBD2 covers 9 bases. The J call may not be correct, given that the DNA end is closer to TRBJ2-7. The CDR3 loop spans 15 amino acids. In germline, CDR1 is MRHNA, CDR2 SNTAGT. The CDR3 sequence is CASSLAGDSYNEQYF. The CDR3 nucleotides read TGTGCCAGCAGCTTAGCGGGGGATTCCTACAATGAGCAGTACTTC.

The V and J genes are TRBV4-1 and TRBJ2-3, with 9 bases lining up with TRBD1. Trimming at V came to 4 bases and at J to 3 bases, leaving 5 bases not matched to a gene. The CDR3 runs 15 residues. Looked up from germline, CDR1 is MGHRA and CDR2 is YSYEKL. CDR3 nucleotides: TGCGCCAGCAGCCTTACAGGGGGCGCAACAGATACGCAGTATTTT. It specifies CASSLTGGATDTQYF.

In DNA, the CDR3 is TGTGCCAGCAGTCCCTCGGGGGAGGAGGGCTGGGGTCGTGAGCAGTTCTTC. Translation gives CASSPSGEEGWGREQFF. The chain recombines TRBV27 with TRBJ2-7; possibly TRBD2 for D (6 bases). The DNA end is more similar to TRBJ2-1, so the J call may be wrong. The CDR3 runs to 17 residues. Per germline, CDR1 MNHEY and CDR2 SMNVEV (reference sequence).

As regards this clonotype: This may come from a read error, since a much larger clone is one base off. This sequence joins TRBV6-2 or TRBV6-3 and TRBJ2-7, with 7 bases identical to TRBD1. This CDR3 comprises 14 residues. Unmatched junction bases numbered 14, after V lost 8 bases and J lost 7 bases. The V gene's germline CDR1 is MNHEY and CDR2 SVGEGT. The DNA of the CDR3 is TGTGCCAGCCGACCAGGGGGTTCCTACAATGAGCAGTACTTC. Protein sequence: CASRPGGSYNEQYF.

Worth noting for this clonotype: This may come from a read error, since a much larger clone is one base off. The chain recombines TRBV6-5 with TRBJ2-5, with TRBD1 as a possible D gene (6 bases). The CDR3 is 16 amino acids. The germline CDR1 and CDR2 sequences are MNHEY and SVGAGI. Trimming cost V 5 bases and J 3 bases, with 19 bases left between them. Written as DNA, the CDR3 is TGTGCCAGCAGTCCCACCAGTTTGGGGGACAAAGAGACCCAGTACTTC. As protein: CASSPTSLGDKETQYF.

The J gene is TRBJ1-1, the V gene TRBV7-2; D is unresolved. The CDR3 totals 15 residues. Trimming stripped 3 bases from V and 0 bases from J, with 11 bases between. Germline assignment: CDR1 SGHTA and CDR2 FQGNSA. The CDR3 sequence: CASSLMVGLNTEAFF. In DNA, the CDR3 is TGTGCCAGCAGCTTGATGGTTGGGCTGAACACTGAAGCTTTCTTT.